The 16 T cell receptor beta chains given below trace back to one sample, sequenced in a study of OX40 agonist ivuxolimab in advanced cancers. Assay used: immunoSEQ multiplex PCR; TCRdb lists only in-frame clones, some missing. The data hold fewer than 75,000 clones, with 80% observed a single time. The sample consisted of CD4+ or CD8+ T cells sorted from blood, taken in a trial of the OX40 agonist ivuxolimab. These receptors were taken from an adult with an advanced solid tumor such as melanoma, head and neck, liver or kidney cancer.

The genes are TRBV21-1 and TRBJ1-5. TRBV21-1 is a known pseudogene. The CDR3 spans 16 residues. The CDR3 coding sequence is TGTGCCAGCAGCAAAGTAAACAGGGAGGGCAATCAGCCCCAGCATTTT. Encoded protein: CASSKVNREGNQPQHF.

The chain is built from TRBV9 and TRBJ2-3; D tentatively reads TRBD1 or TRBD2 (5 bases each). V gave up 4 bases and J gave up 5 bases, with 14 bases separating them. The CDR3 runs 14 residues. Germline V gives CDR1 SGDLS, CDR2 YYNGEE. The CDR3 spells CASSPGQGEDTQYF. CDR3 DNA: TGTGCCAGCAGCCCCGGCCAGGGAGAAGATACGCAGTATTTT.

The gene calls are TRBV4-3 and TRBJ1-3; 8 bases map to TRBD1. The trim removed 1 base at V and 2 bases at J, leaving 7 bases unmatched. The CDR3 runs to 17 residues. Germline lookup yields CDR1 LGHNA and CDR2 YSLEER. The CDR3: CASSQGTGGMAGNTIYF. In DNA, the CDR3 is TGCGCCAGCAGCCAAGGAACAGGGGGTATGGCTGGAAACACCATATATTTT.

This chain links TRBV27 with TRBJ2-3; 12 bases agree with TRBD2. Germline V gene data show CDR1 as MNHEY and CDR2 as SMNVEV (reference sequence). This CDR3 comprises 21 residues. V shed 5 bases and J 1 base; nucleotides not matched to a gene: 19. The CDR3 DNA reads as TGTGCCAGCAGTCTGGGGACTAGCGGGCCACCCCGGCCTTTTGGCACAGATACGCAGTATTTT. It specifies CASSLGTSGPPRPFGTDTQYF.

This clone was found a few times. As DNA, the CDR3 is TGTGCCAGCACTACTGGAGGGGGATTCACTGAAGCTTTCTTT. This gives the protein CASTTGGGFTEAFF. The gene calls are TRBV2 and TRBJ1-1; D might be TRBD1 (6 bases). Trimming cost V 7 bases and J 4 bases, with 16 bases left between them. This CDR3 has 14 residues. Germline V gives CDR1 SNHLY, CDR2 FYNNEI.

This clone was counted a single time. The rearrangement uses TRBV7-2 and TRBJ2-7; TRBD1 aligns across 10 bases. J was trimmed by 6 bases and V by 8 bases; bases with no gene match: 10. The length of the CDR3 is 14 residues. Germline CDR1 and CDR2: SGHTA and FQGNSA. CDR3 coding DNA: TGTGCCAGCGGAATATCCGGGACAGGGGCCGAGCAGTACTTC. It yields the protein CASGISGTGAEQYF.

The chain joins TRBV10-3 to TRBJ2-3, with TRBD2 matching over 11 bases. The junction had 4 bases not matched to a gene; V was cut back by 8 bases and J by 0 bases. The germline gives CDR1 ENHRY, CDR2 SYGVKD. The CDR3 runs 15 residues. The CDR3 loop reads CAIRGTSGSTDTQYF. CDR3 nucleotide sequence: TGTGCCATCCGAGGGACTAGCGGTAGCACAGATACGCAGTATTTT.

In its sample, this clone was seen a few times. The rearrangement uses TRBV9 and TRBJ2-5; 10 bases map to TRBD1. The CDR3 sequence is 16 residues long. V trimming: 0 bases; J trimming: 2 bases; junction bases outside the gene matches: 4. The germline V gene encodes CDR1 SGDLS and CDR2 YYNGEE. The CDR3, as DNA: TGTGCCAGCAGCGTAGGGGGGACAGGGGATCAAGAGACCCAGTACTTC. Its translation is CASSVGGTGDQETQYF.

J is TRBJ2-1 and V is TRBV28, with D maybe TRBD2 (6 bases). CDR3 size: 14 residues. V gave up 3 bases and J gave up 11 bases, with 17 bases separating them. Germline assignment: CDR1 MDHEN and CDR2 SYDVKM. The DNA for the CDR3 is TGTGCCAGCAGTTTTTACCGGGACTCCTTCCAGCAGTTCTTC. It specifies CASSFYRDSFQQFF.

The sample holds one count of this clone. This chain joins TRBV5-5 and TRBJ2-1; 7 nucleotides line up with TRBD1. V gave up 4 bases and J gave up 4 bases; unmatched junction bases: 8. The CDR3 spans 15 residues. Germline V gene data show CDR1 as SGHKS and CDR2 as YYEKEE (reference sequence). Here the CDR3 reads CASSPGQDQYNEQFF. CDR3 nucleotides: TGTGCCAGCAGCCCAGGACAGGACCAATACAATGAGCAGTTCTTC.

This clone appeared a single time. The chain combines TRBV28 with TRBJ1-4; 8 bases fit TRBD1. The CDR3 runs to 14 residues. The V and J ends lost 7 bases and 4 bases, in that order; junction bases with no gene match: 5. Germline V gene lookup returns CDR1 MDHEN and CDR2 SYDVKM. This chain's CDR3 is CASTLTGVNEKLFF. The DNA of the CDR3 is TGTGCCAGCACTTTGACAGGGGTTAATGAAAAACTGTTTTTT.

V gene TRBV7-2 combines with J gene TRBJ1-1; no clear D. Germline CDR1 is SGHTA and CDR2 is FQGNSA. This CDR3 has 15 amino acids. The V and J ends lost 0 bases and 0 bases respectively, with 8 bases between them. The CDR3 DNA sequence: TGTGCCAGCAGCTTAGCAAACGGGATGAACACTGAAGCTTTCTTT. As protein: CASSLANGMNTEAFF.

J is TRBJ1-6 and V is TRBV11-3; D gene unclear. The germline V gene encodes CDR1 SGHNT and CDR2 YENEEA. V dropped 0 bases and J dropped 6 bases, with 3 bases sitting between them. The CDR3 has 13 amino acids. The CDR3 DNA reads as TGTGCCAGCAGCTTAGATAGTAATTCACCCCTCCACTTT. Protein: CASSLDSNSPLHF.

The chain uses TRBV7-2 and TRBJ2-3, with 9 positions matching TRBD1. Germline trimming cut 1 base from V and 4 bases from J; bases unmatched to any gene: 6. The germline gives CDR1 SGHTA, CDR2 FQGNSA. This CDR3 comprises 16 residues. The CDR3 DNA follows: TGTGCCAGCAGCTTAGGTACAGGGGGCTGGTCAGATACGCAGTATTTT. The encoded protein is CASSLGTGGWSDTQYF.

The rearrangement joins TRBV4-1 to TRBJ2-3; 8 bases line up with TRBD2. CDR1 and CDR2 from the germline V gene are MGHRA and YSYEKL. J lost 2 bases, V lost 0 bases, and 7 bases had no gene match. CDR3 size: 17 residues. CDR3 region: CASSQEASGSYTDTQYF. The CDR3 bases are TGCGCCAGCAGCCAAGAGGCTAGCGGGTCTTACACAGATACGCAGTATTTT.

The chain has TRBV9 and TRBJ2-5, with D unresolved. Germline CDR1 is SGDLS and CDR2 is YYNGEE. This CDR3 contains 14 residues. V lost 0 bases and J 2 bases, leaving 8 bases between the germline ends. As DNA, the CDR3 is TGTGCCAGCAGCGTAGATGGGGAACAAGAGACCCAGTACTTC. Translating it yields CASSVDGEQETQYF. Full variable domain (rest looked up from reference TRBV9 and TRBJ2-5): DSGVTQTPKHLITATGQRVTLRCSPRSGDLSVYWYQQSLDQGLQFLIQYYNGEERAKGNILERFSAQQFPDLHSELNLSSLELGDSALYFCASSVDGEQETQYFGPGTRLLVL.